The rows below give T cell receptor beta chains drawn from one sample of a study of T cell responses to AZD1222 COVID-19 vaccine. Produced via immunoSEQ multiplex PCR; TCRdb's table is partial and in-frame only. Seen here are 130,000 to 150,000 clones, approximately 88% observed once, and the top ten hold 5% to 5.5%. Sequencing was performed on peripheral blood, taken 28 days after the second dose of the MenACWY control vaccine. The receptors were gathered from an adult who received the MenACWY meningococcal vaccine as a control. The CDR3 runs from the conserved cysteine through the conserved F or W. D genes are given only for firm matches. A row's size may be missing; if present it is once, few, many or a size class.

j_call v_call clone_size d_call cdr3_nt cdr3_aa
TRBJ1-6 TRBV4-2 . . TGTGCCAGCAGCCAAGAAACAAGGGCCTATAATTCACCCCTCCACTTT CASSQETRAYNSPLHF
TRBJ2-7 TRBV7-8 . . TGTGCCAGCAGCACACGGGACCGCCTCTACGAGCAGTACTTC CASSTRDRLYEQYF
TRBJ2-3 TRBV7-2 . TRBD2 TGTGCCAGCAGGGATAGCGGGAGATGGGATACGCAGTATTTT CASRDSGRWDTQYF
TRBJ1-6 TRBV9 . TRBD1 TGTGCCAGCAGCCTAGGACAGGGACACCGAGATAATTCACCCCTCCACTTT CASSLGQGHRDNSPLHF
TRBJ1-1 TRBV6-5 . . TGTGCCAGCTCCGGGACAAAGAACACTGAAGCTTTCTTT CASSGTKNTEAFF
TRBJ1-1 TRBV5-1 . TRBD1 TGCGCCAGCGGAGGGACAGGGTCGACTGAAGCTTTCTTT CASGGTGSTEAFF
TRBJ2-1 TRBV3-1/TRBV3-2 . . TGTGCCAGCAGCCAAGGACTAGCCTACAATGAGCAGTTCTTC CASSQGLAYNEQFF
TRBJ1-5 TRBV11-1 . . TGTGCCAGCAGGGAGCGTGGTCGCAATCAGCCCCAGCATTTT CASRERGRNQPQHF
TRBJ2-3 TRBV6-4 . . TGTGCCAGCAGCCAACTGGACGGGACAGATACGCAGTATTTT CASSQLDGTDTQYF
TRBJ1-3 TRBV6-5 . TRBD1 TGTGCCAGCAGTTACAAGGGGGCTGCTGGAAACACCATATATTTT CASSYKGAAGNTIYF
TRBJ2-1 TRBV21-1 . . TGTGCCAGCAGCAAAATCTGGAAGGTAATAGCGCATTACAATGAGCAGTTCTTC CASSKIWKVIAHYNEQFF
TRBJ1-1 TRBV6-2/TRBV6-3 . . TGTGCCAGCAGTCCGGGGAGACAAGCTTTCTTT CASSPGRQAFF
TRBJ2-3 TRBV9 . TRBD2 TGTGCCAGCAGCGTAAACCCCCTAGCGGGAGGAACAGATACGCAGTATTTT CASSVNPLAGGTDTQYF
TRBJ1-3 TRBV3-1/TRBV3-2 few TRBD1 TGTGCCAGCAGCCGAGGGACAGTAGGAAACACCATATATTTT CASSRGTVGNTIYF
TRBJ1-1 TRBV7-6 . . TGTGCCAGCAGCTTAGGGACTGAAGCTTTCTTT CASSLGTEAFF
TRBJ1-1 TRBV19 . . TGTGCCAGTAGTCCCCCCGGCCGGAATTCTGAAGCTTTCTTT CASSPPGRNSEAFF
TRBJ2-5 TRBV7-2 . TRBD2 TGTGCCAGCAGCTTAGGGCTAGCGGGGGCGGAGACCCAGTACTTC CASSLGLAGAETQYF
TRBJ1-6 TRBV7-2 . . TGTGCCAGCAGCTTAGTTGCGGCGAATTCACCCCTCCACTTT CASSLVAANSPLHF
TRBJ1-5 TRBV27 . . TGTGCCAGCAGTTTATCGCCGATTGGGGAGGGCCTCAATCAGCCCCAGCATTTT CASSLSPIGEGLNQPQHF
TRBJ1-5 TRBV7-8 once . TGTGCCAGCAGCTTGGGAAGACAGGCGGTTAGCAATCAGCCCCAGCATTTT CASSLGRQAVSNQPQHF
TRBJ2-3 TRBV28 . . TGTGCCAGCAGTTTTTTGGGGAGCAGGGTTAGCACAGATACGCAGTATTTT CASSFLGSRVSTDTQYF
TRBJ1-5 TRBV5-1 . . TGCGCCAGCAGCTTGAGAGTAGATCAGCCCCAGCATTTT CASSLRVDQPQHF
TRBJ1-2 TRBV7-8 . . TGTGCCAGCAGCTTAAGCGCTGGGGGCAACTATGGCTACACCTTC CASSLSAGGNYGYTF
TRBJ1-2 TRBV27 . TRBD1 TGTGCCAGCAGTTTACTTAGGGACAGTTCTGGCTACACCTTC CASSLLRDSSGYTF
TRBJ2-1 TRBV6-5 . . TGTGCCAGCAGGCACCAGGGAAGGAGCAATGAGCAGTTCTTC CASRHQGRSNEQFF
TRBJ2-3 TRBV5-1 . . TGCGCCAGCAGCTTGGACGATACGCAGTATTTT CASSLDDTQYF
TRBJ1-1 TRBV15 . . TGTGCCACCAGCAGAGATCTTACGAGACAGAACACTGAAGCTTTCTTT CATSRDLTRQNTEAFF
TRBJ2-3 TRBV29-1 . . TGCAGCGTTGAAAGGGGGGCTGTGACAGATACGCAGTATTTT CSVERGAVTDTQYF
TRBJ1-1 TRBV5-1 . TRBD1 TGCGCCAGCAGCTTGCTCGACAGGGTGAACACTGAAGCTTTCTTT CASSLLDRVNTEAFF
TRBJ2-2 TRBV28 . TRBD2 TGTGCCAGCAGGGGGACTAGCAACACCGGGGAGCTGTTTTTT CASRGTSNTGELFF
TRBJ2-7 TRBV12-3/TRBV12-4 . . TGTGCCAGCAGTTCTCAACCCCAGGGTCAGTACTTC CASSSQPQGQYF
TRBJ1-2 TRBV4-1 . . TGCGCCAGCAGCCAAGGGCAGCTTAACTATGGCTACACCTTC CASSQGQLNYGYTF
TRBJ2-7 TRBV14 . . TGTGCCAGCAGCCAAGGTGGCTTAATGACAGGAGAGCGCTACGAGCAGTACTTC CASSQGGLMTGERYEQYF
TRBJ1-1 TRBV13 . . TGTGCCAGCAGCCCGAGATACAACCTCCCAGACACTGAAGCTTTCTTT CASSPRYNLPDTEAFF
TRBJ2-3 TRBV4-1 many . TGCGCCAGCAGCCAATCACGCACAGATACGCAGTATTTT CASSQSRTDTQYF
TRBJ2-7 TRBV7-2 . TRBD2 TGTGCCAGCAGCTTCTCAGCGGGAGCTGCCTACGAGCAGTACTTC CASSFSAGAAYEQYF
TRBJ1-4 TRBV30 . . TGTGCCTTACAGGGAAATAATGAAAAACTGTTTTTT CALQGNNEKLFF
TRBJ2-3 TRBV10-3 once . TGTGCCATGTCGGGGACTAGCACAGATACGCAGTATTTT CAMSGTSTDTQYF
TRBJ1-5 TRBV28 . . TGTGCCAGCAGGAGGGCAGGACAGCCCCAGCATTTT CASRRAGQPQHF
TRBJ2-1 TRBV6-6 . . TGTGCCAGCATCCCCTGGGGAGGGGGTGAGCAGTTCTTC CASIPWGGGEQFF
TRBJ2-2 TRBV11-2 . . TGTGCCAGCAGCTTCCAGGCCGGGGAGCTGTTTTTT CASSFQAGELFF
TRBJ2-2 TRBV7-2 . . TGTGCCAGCAGCCCCGTAAGGAACACCGGGGAGCTGTTTTTT CASSPVRNTGELFF
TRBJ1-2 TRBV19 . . TGTGCCAGTAATCGAGCAGGGCAAAACTATGGCTACACCTTC CASNRAGQNYGYTF
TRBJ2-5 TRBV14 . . TGTGCCAGCAGCCAAGCCGGGCCTTGGCAGTACTTC CASSQAGPWQYF